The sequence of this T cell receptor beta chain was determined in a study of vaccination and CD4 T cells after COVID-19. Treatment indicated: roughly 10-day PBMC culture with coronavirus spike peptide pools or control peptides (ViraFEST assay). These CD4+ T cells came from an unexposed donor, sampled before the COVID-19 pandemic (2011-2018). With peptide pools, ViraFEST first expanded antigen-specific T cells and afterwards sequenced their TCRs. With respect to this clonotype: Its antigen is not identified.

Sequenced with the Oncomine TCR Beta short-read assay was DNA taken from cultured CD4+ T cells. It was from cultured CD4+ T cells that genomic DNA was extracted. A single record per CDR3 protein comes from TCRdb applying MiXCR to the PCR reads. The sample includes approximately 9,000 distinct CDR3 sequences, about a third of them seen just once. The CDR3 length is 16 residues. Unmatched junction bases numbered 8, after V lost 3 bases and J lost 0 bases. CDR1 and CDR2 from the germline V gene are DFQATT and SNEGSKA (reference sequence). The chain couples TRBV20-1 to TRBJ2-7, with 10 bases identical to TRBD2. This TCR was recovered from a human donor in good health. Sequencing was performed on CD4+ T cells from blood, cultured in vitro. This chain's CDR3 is CSASGGLALSSYEQYF. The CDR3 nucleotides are TGCAGTGCTAGCGGGGGACTAGCGTTAAGCTCCTACGAGCAGTACTTC.